These 32 T cell receptor beta chains were all obtained from the same sample, sequenced in a study of cytomegalovirus exposure and HLA in healthy donors. The PCR was carried out with 60 Vbeta primers and 13 Jbeta primers. TCRdb keeps only in-frame clones here, not all; method: immunoSEQ multiplex PCR. The sample holds approximately 100,000 clones; roughly 75% are singletons and the top ten take 13% to 15%. Sequenced: PBMCs. These receptors originate from a male donor in good health and CMV-seropositive.

The gene calls are TRBV7-8 and TRBJ2-7; D gene ambiguous. Deletions cut 3 bases from V and 7 bases from J, with 22 bases between. Germline CDR1 reads SGHVS; CDR2 reads FQNEAQ. The CDR3 loop spans 16 amino acids. CDR3 residues: CASSFYMSGDVWEQYF. CDR3 DNA sequence: TGTGCCAGCAGCTTTTATATGTCAGGCGACGTCTGGGAGCAGTACTTC.

This clone was detected only once. V gene TRBV10-3 combines with J gene TRBJ1-1; 8 nucleotides agree with TRBD1. V gave up 3 bases and J gave up 1 base; unmatched junction bases: 4. This CDR3 has 15 residues. The V gene's germline CDR1 is ENHRY and CDR2 SYGVKD. The CDR3 bases are TGTGCCATCAGTGACCAGGGGGCCTCGAACACTGAAGCTTTCTTT. This codes for CAISDQGASNTEAFF.

V and J are TRBV4-1 and TRBJ1-5, with D unclear. V shed 0 bases and J shed 9 bases, with 15 bases lying between them. The CDR3 spans 15 residues. Germline assignment: CDR1 MGHRA and CDR2 YSYEKL. The CDR3 nucleotides are TGCGCCAGCAGCCAAGACTGGCAGAACTACCGGCCCCAGCATTTT. Its translation: CASSQDWQNYRPQHF.

This chain connects TRBV9 to TRBJ1-5; D uncertain. V was clipped by 2 bases and J by 4 bases, with 7 bases between them. Germline CDR1 is SGDLS and CDR2 is YYNGEE. This CDR3 contains 13 residues. The chain's CDR3 is CASSVHANQPQHF. CDR3 DNA: TGTGCCAGCAGCGTTCATGCGAATCAGCCCCAGCATTTT.

J is TRBJ2-7 and V is TRBV9; 9 bases are a match to TRBD1. The trim removed 4 bases at V and 4 bases at J, leaving 12 bases unmatched. This CDR3 is built from 16 residues. CDR1 and CDR2 (germline): SGDLS, YYNGEE. The CDR3 region has the DNA TGTGCCAGCAGCCCTGGGACAGGGAAGATTCAGTACGAGCAGTACTTC. This translates into CASSPGTGKIQYEQYF.

The V and J genes are TRBV30 and TRBJ1-5, with D perhaps matching TRBD1 (5 bases). The CDR3 runs 15 residues. Germline loops: CDR1 GTSNPN, CDR2 SVGIG (reference sequence). V lost 2 bases and J 2 bases, leaving 13 bases between the germline ends. This chain's CDR3 is CAWSKGLGRNQPQHF. CDR3 DNA: TGTGCCTGGAGTAAGGGGCTGGGCCGCAATCAGCCCCAGCATTTT.

The rearrangement joins TRBV10-3 to TRBJ1-3, with a tentative D call TRBD1 (6 bases). The CDR3 covers 15 residues. Trimming took off 4 bases at V and 0 bases at J, with 10 bases between the two ends. Germline-derived CDR1 and CDR2 are ENHRY and SYGVKD. The CDR3 coding sequence is TGTGCCATCAGTGGCCGGGACAACTCTGGAAACACCATATATTTT. Translation: CAISGRDNSGNTIYF.

This clone was detected a few times. V gene TRBV5-6 combines with J gene TRBJ2-7; the D is unclear. V was trimmed by 4 bases and J by 0 bases, leaving 17 bases between them. The CDR3 is made up of 16 amino acids. CDR1 and CDR2 (germline): SGHDT, YYEEEE. CDR3 loop: CASSPAGSRSSYEQYF. DNA of the CDR3: TGTGCCAGCAGCCCAGCCGGGTCCCGCTCCTCCTACGAGCAGTACTTC. Variable domain in full (rest from reference TRBV5-6 and TRBJ2-7): DAGVTQSPTHLIKTRGQQVTLRCSPKSGHDTVSWYQQALGQGPQFIFQYYEEEERQRGNFPDRFSGHQFPNYSSELNVNALLLGDSALYLCASSPAGSRSSYEQYFGPGTRLTVT.

This clone occurred a few times. The CDR3, as DNA: TGTGCCAGCAGCTTGTCTGCGGTAAACATTCAGTACTTC. As protein: CASSLSAVNIQYF. This chain uses TRBV5-8 with TRBJ2-4; D ambiguous. Trimming took 1 base from V and 6 from J, leaving 8 bases between them. CDR1 SGHTS and CDR2 YDEGEE come from the germline V gene. This CDR3 has 13 amino acids.

This clone came up once. V usage is TRBV19 and J usage is TRBJ1-2; 9 bases are a match to TRBD1. Germline values: CDR1 LNHDA, CDR2 SQIVND (reference sequence). The ends lost 6 bases at V and 4 bases at J; junction bases unmatched: 3. CDR3 length: 13 residues. CDR3 DNA sequence: TGTGCCAGTAGGGACAGGGGAAGCTATGGCTACACCTTC. Translated, it gives CASRDRGSYGYTF.

V and J are TRBV4-3 and TRBJ2-7; possibly TRBD1 for D (5 bases). V lost 2 bases, J lost 4 bases, and 12 bases lay in between. The CDR3 runs 14 residues. CDR1 and CDR2 (germline): LGHNA, YSLEER. CDR3 sequence (DNA): TGCGCCAGCAGCCAACAGTTCAGGGATTACGAGCAGTACTTC. Translation gives CASSQQFRDYEQYF.

The chain recombines TRBV6-5 with TRBJ2-7; possible D gene TRBD2, 6 bases. Trimming removed 2 bases at V and 1 base at J, with 9 bases between. Germline V gene lookup returns CDR1 MNHEY and CDR2 SVGAGI. CDR3 length equals 14 residues. CDR3 nucleotide sequence: TGTGCCAGCAGTTACGATAGCGGATCCTACGAGCAGTACTTC. It translates to CASSYDSGSYEQYF.

V gene TRBV5-4 combines with J gene TRBJ2-2, with D perhaps TRBD2 (6 bases). CDR1 is SGHNT, CDR2 YYREEE, per germline (reference sequence). The CDR3 length is 16 residues. V lost 3 bases to trimming and J lost 4 bases, with 16 bases between them. Written as DNA, the CDR3 is TGTGCCAGCAGCTCTCGGGAGACGGAGATCACCGGGGAGCTGTTTTTT. As protein: CASSSRETEITGELFF.

The chain has TRBV5-1 and TRBJ2-3; 10 bases match TRBD2. CDR1 is SGHRS and CDR2 is YFSETQ in the germline V gene. The CDR3 contains 17 residues. V shed 0 bases and J 4 bases; nucleotides not matched to a gene: 8. As DNA, the CDR3 is TGCGCCAGCAGCTTGGCCCAGCGGGGGGGCCCCGCAGATACGCAGTATTTT. This gives the protein CASSLAQRGGPADTQYF.

The sample holds one count of this clone. V gene TRBV7-8 combines with J gene TRBJ1-4; a weak D match, TRBD1 (6 bases). The CDR3 covers 14 residues. CDR1 SGHVS and CDR2 FQNEAQ come from the germline V gene. Deletions cut 1 base from V and 7 bases from J, with 10 bases between. The CDR3 reads CASSLGGGGEKLFF. DNA of the CDR3: TGTGCCAGCAGCTTAGGAGGGGGGGGTGAAAAACTGTTTTTT. Full variable domain (rest looked up from reference TRBV7-8 and TRBJ1-4): GAGVSQSPRYKVAKRGQDVALRCDPISGHVSLFWYQQALGQGPEFLTYFQNEAQLDKSGLPSDRFFAERPEGSVSTLKIQRTQQEDSAVYLCASSLGGGGEKLFFGSGTQLSVL.

The chain is built from TRBV11-2 and TRBJ2-3; 11 nucleotides agree with TRBD1. Germline V gene sequence: CDR1 SGHAT, CDR2 FQNNGV. The CDR3 extends over 16 amino acids. J was trimmed by 4 bases and V by 3 bases; bases with no gene match: 6. CDR3 nucleotides: TGTGCCAGCAGCTTTGGTGGACAGGGGGCCGCAGATACGCAGTATTTT. The encoded protein is CASSFGGQGAADTQYF.

As DNA, the CDR3 is TGTGCCATCAGTGAGAGCGGGGGCGGTAATGAAAAACTGTTTTTT. The encoded protein is CAISESGGGNEKLFF. The rearrangement joins TRBV10-3 to TRBJ1-4, with D possibly matching TRBD1 (6 bases). Germline V gene data show CDR1 as ENHRY and CDR2 as SYGVKD. CDR3 size: 15 residues. V lost 2 bases and J lost 4, with 11 bases in between.

This chain joins TRBV11-3 and TRBJ2-5; a possible D gene is TRBD1 (5 bases). The CDR3 loop spans 13 amino acids. CDR1 and CDR2 from the germline V gene are SGHNT and YENEEA. V was cut by 4 bases and J by 11 bases, with 17 bases left in between. The CDR3 DNA is TGTGCCAGCAGCTGCCGAAGGGGTCCCGGGCAGTACTTC. This translates into CASSCRRGPGQYF.

The chain couples TRBV7-3 to TRBJ2-2; 9 nucleotides agree with TRBD2. Germline V gene lookup returns CDR1 SGHTA and CDR2 FQGTGA. Losses at the gene ends were 3 bases for V and 0 bases for J; bases not matched to a gene: 5. The CDR3 is made up of 17 amino acids. The CDR3 coding sequence is TGTGCCAGCAGCTTGGATAGCGGGGGCGCGAACACCGGGGAGCTGTTTTTT. Its protein product is CASSLDSGGANTGELFF.

The chain couples TRBV5-1 to TRBJ2-7; 7 bases align to TRBD2. Unmatched junction bases numbered 17, after V lost 0 bases and J lost 2 bases. This CDR3 has 19 residues. The germline gives CDR1 SGHRS, CDR2 YFSETQ. In DNA, the CDR3 is TGCGCCAGCAGCTTGGGCCCGATTCGGCAGGGAGGGTGGACCTACGAGCAGTACTTC. It is translated as CASSLGPIRQGGWTYEQYF.

The gene calls are TRBV6-5 and TRBJ2-2, with 10 bases matching TRBD2. Germline values: CDR1 MNHEY, CDR2 SVGAGI. CDR3 length equals 15 residues. The junction had 8 bases not matched to a gene; V was cut back by 2 bases and J by 11 bases. The CDR3: CASSYRASGGVELFF. The CDR3 DNA reads TGTGCCAGCAGTTACAGGGCTAGCGGGGGTGTCGAGCTGTTTTTT.

The chain is built from TRBV11-3 and TRBJ1-2; TRBD1 matches 7 bases. Germline V gene sequence: CDR1 SGHNT, CDR2 YENEEA. Unmatched junction bases numbered 6, after V lost 0 bases and J lost 5 bases. The CDR3 covers 15 residues. The CDR3 region is CASSLDSHRGYGYTF. The CDR3, as DNA: TGTGCCAGCAGCTTAGATTCTCACAGGGGTTATGGCTACACCTTC.

This chain links TRBV9 with TRBJ1-1; D is unresolved. The length of the CDR3 is 13 residues. Trimming removed 0 bases from V and 8 bases from J, with 11 bases in between. Germline V gene lookup returns CDR1 SGDLS and CDR2 YYNGEE. The CDR3 DNA reads as TGTGCCAGCAGCGTAGGTCTAGATCCCGAAGCTTTCTTT. Its protein product is CASSVGLDPEAFF.

The rearrangement uses TRBV15 and TRBJ2-7; the D is unclear. CDR3 length: 14 residues. Trimming took off 1 base at V and 0 bases at J, with 7 bases between the two ends. In germline, CDR1 is LNHNV, CDR2 YYDKDF (reference sequence). The CDR3 here is CATSRVRSSYEQYF. CDR3 nucleotide sequence: TGTGCCACCAGCAGAGTCCGGAGCTCCTACGAGCAGTACTTC.

The chain's CDR3 is CASSGPQGANEQFF. The DNA for the CDR3 is TGTGCCAGCAGCGGCCCTCAGGGGGCAAATGAGCAGTTCTTC. The chain combines TRBV7-9 with TRBJ2-1; TRBD1 matches 8 bases. Trimming at V came to 5 bases and at J to 7 bases, leaving 7 bases not matched to a gene. Per germline, CDR1 SEHNR and CDR2 FQNEAQ (reference sequence). The CDR3 is made up of 14 amino acids. Full variable domain (rest looked up from reference TRBV7-9 and TRBJ2-1): DTGVSQNPRHKITKRGQNVTFRCDPISEHNRLYWYRQTLGQGPEFLTYFQNEAQLEKSRLLSDRFSAERPKGSFSTLEIQRTEQGDSAMYLCASSGPQGANEQFFGPGTRLTVL.

This clone was counted between two and nine times. The V call is TRBV7-9, the J call TRBJ2-6; unclear D gene. The V end lost 5 bases, the J end lost 4 bases, and 18 bases lay between the germline ends. This CDR3 is 17 amino acids long. Germline V gives CDR1 SEHNR, CDR2 FQNEAQ (reference sequence). The CDR3 reads CASSPIQSVAGANVLTF. Here the CDR3 DNA reads TGTGCCAGCAGCCCAATCCAGTCTGTGGCCGGGGCCAACGTCCTGACTTTC.

The chain recombines TRBV7-2 with TRBJ2-7, with 7 bases matching TRBD1. The germline V gene encodes CDR1 SGHTA and CDR2 FQGNSA. This CDR3 contains 16 residues. V shed 3 bases, J shed 0 bases, and the junction held 8 bases outside the gene matches. The DNA of the CDR3 is TGTGCCAGCAGCTTCCGGACAGGAGAATCCTCCTACGAGCAGTACTTC. This encodes CASSFRTGESSYEQYF.

The J gene is TRBJ1-2, the V gene TRBV7-9; TRBD1 agrees at 7 bases. This CDR3 comprises 14 residues. The V and J ends lost 3 bases and 6 bases, in that order; junction bases with no gene match: 7. The V gene's germline CDR1 is SEHNR and CDR2 FQNEAQ (reference sequence). The CDR3 is CASSFRDREDGYTF. The CDR3, as DNA: TGTGCCAGCAGCTTTCGCGACAGGGAGGATGGCTACACCTTC. The variable domain in full, completed from reference TRBV7-9 and TRBJ1-2, reads DTGVSQNPRHKITKRGQNVTFRCDPISEHNRLYWYRQTLGQGPEFLTYFQNEAQLEKSRLLSDRFSAERPKGSFSTLEIQRTEQGDSAMYLCASSFRDREDGYTFGSGTRLTVV.

This chain links TRBV14 with TRBJ2-7; 7 bases line up with TRBD2. With V trimmed by 7 bases and J by 3 bases, 3 bases remained unmatched. The CDR3 extends over 12 amino acids. The V gene's germline CDR1 is SGHDN and CDR2 FVKESK. The DNA of the CDR3 is TGTGCCAGCAAGGCTAGCGGCTACGAGCAGTACTTC. This codes for CASKASGYEQYF.

V and J are TRBV6-5 and TRBJ2-3; TRBD1 is a possible D gene (7 bases). Germline V gene data show CDR1 as MNHEY and CDR2 as SVGAGI. V lost 10 bases to trimming and J lost 3 bases, with 17 bases between them. The CDR3 is 14 amino acids. The CDR3 DNA reads as TGTGCCACCCGAGCCTCAGGGGGGACAGATACGCAGTATTTT. Protein product: CATRASGGTDTQYF.

This clone was found once. This chain connects TRBV30 to TRBJ1-3, with D possibly being TRBD1 (5 bases). Germline V gene lookup returns CDR1 GTSNPN and CDR2 SVGIG (reference sequence). This CDR3 is 17 amino acids long. With 0 bases removed from V and 0 bases from J, the gap between germline ends came to 15 bases. The CDR3 sequence is CAWSVSRARYSGNTIYF. In DNA, the CDR3 is TGTGCCTGGAGTGTCTCCAGGGCCCGATACTCTGGAAACACCATATATTTT.

CDR3 nucleotides: TGTGCCAGCACCAAAGGAAAACCGGGACAGGGGGCCGAAAATGAGCAGTTCTTC. This codes for CASTKGKPGQGAENEQFF. The rearrangement joins TRBV21-1 to TRBJ2-1; the table gives TRBD1 as D, unverified against the DNA. TRBV21-1 is a known pseudogene. The CDR3 loop spans 18 amino acids.